The source of this T cell receptor beta chain is a study of cytomegalovirus exposure and HLA in healthy donors. Regarding the study as a whole: Associated with cytomegalovirus, according to the listing, were around 170 TCR beta chains. Reportedly, diagnosis of cytomegalovirus status by the classifier showed high specificity and sensitivity. In the roughly 120 validation repertoires, just under 95% of cluster scores exceeded 0, per a later analysis.

The CDR3 contains 14 residues. Germline CDR1 reads SGHRS; CDR2 reads YFSETQ. Trimming took 0 bases from V and 2 from J, leaving 6 bases between them. Assay used: immunoSEQ multiplex PCR; TCRdb lists only in-frame clones, some missing. The data show approximately 150,000 clones, approximately 87% seen once. As for this clone: Its antigen is as yet unknown.

The rearrangement uses TRBV5-1 and TRBJ2-1; D is possibly TRBD1 (5 bases). The sequenced sample consisted of PBMCs. The clonotype comes from a woman aged 30 to 39 in good health and CMV-seronegative. The CDR3 region has the DNA TGCGCCAGCAGCTTGGAGGGGACCTACAATGAGCAGTTCTTC. This codes for CASSLEGTYNEQFF.